One T cell receptor (beta chain) is described in this entry. The sample originates from a study of blood T cell repertoires in COVID-19. Study summary: Samples representing acute and convalescent COVID-19 were sourced from the United States, Italy and Spain.

Per the authors' pipeline: Amplification from reference gene primers served as the basis for estimated nucleated cell counts. The protocol was immunoSEQ multiplex PCR, while the TCRdb copy is restricted to in-frame clones and leaves out a portion. The V and J calls and clone size come from that table; D and trimming were worked out from the DNA. The table has approximately 300,000 clones, over 75% seen once. Adults between roughly 18 and 95 years of age took part from fewer than 30 US areas. Participants' reported clinical history set cohort assignment. This sequence was found in a man aged 25-45 years who had recovered from COVID-19. The sample taken for sequencing was PBMCs or T cells enriched from blood (not recorded which).

This CDR3 reads CASSSGFNQPQHF. CDR3 bases: TGTGCCAGCAGTTCGGGTTTCAATCAGCCCCAGCATTTT. The rearrangement uses TRBV6-6 and TRBJ1-5; the D is unclear. The CDR3 spans 13 residues. Between the trimmed V and J ends, which lost 4 bases and 3 bases, there was a span of 7 bases. Germline values: CDR1 MNHNY, CDR2 SVGAGI (reference sequence).